This T cell receptor (beta chain) was obtained from a study of CD8 T cells in Susac syndrome. Turning to the study itself: The Susac syndrome patients that were sequenced included 5 or 6 with active disease and under ten in remission. Blood was drawn from Susac syndrome patients while they were therapy-naive, on corticosteroids, or on intravenous immunoglobulin alone.

RNA, at roughly 0.45 to 1 ug, was reverse transcribed with random hexamers. TCRdb itself ran the immunoSEQ multiplex PCR reads through MiXCR, one entry per CDR3 protein. The sample carries some 77,000 distinct CDR3 sequences, 93% recorded once. Sequencing of TCR beta was performed on blood CD8+ and CD4+ T cells. TEMRA cells were FACS-enriched, and CD8+ and CD4+ T cells were isolated negatively. J lost 2 bases, V lost 2 bases, and 5 bases had no gene match. The CDR3 is made up of 15 amino acids. CDR1 is SGHRS and CDR2 is YFSETQ in the germline V gene. This chain connects TRBV5-1 to TRBJ2-7; 9 positions match TRBD1. This receptor was taken from a human donor with Susac syndrome. Material for sequencing was CD4+ T cells from PBMCs. The DNA for the CDR3 is TGCGCCAGCAGCTTTTTACAGGGGGCAGCCTACGAGCAGTACTTC. This encodes CASSFLQGAAYEQYF.